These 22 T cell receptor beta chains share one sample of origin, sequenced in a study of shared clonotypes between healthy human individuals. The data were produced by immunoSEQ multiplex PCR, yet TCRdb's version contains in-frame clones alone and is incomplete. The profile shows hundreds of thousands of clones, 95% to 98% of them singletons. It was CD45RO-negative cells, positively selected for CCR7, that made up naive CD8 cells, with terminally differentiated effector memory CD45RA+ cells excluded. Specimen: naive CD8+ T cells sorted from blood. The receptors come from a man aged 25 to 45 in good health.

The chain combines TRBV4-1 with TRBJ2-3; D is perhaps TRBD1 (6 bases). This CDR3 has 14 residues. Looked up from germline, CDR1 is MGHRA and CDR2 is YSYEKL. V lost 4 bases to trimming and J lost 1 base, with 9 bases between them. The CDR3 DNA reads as TGCGCCAGCAGCCCGAACAGGGGCACAGATACGCAGTATTTT. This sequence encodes CASSPNRGTDTQYF.

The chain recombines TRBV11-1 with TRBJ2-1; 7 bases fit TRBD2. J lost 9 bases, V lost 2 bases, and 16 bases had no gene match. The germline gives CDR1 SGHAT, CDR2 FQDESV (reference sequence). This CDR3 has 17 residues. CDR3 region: CASSLWDNGAGKSEQFF. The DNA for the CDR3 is TGTGCCAGCAGCTTATGGGATAACGGAGCGGGAAAGAGTGAGCAGTTCTTC.

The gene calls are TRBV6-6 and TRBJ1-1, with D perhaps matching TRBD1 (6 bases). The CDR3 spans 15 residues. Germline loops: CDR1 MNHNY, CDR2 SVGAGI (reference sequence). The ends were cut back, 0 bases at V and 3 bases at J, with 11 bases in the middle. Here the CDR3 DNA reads TGTGCCAGCAGTTACTCCGGGGGCGGGGACACTGAAGCTTTCTTT. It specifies CASSYSGGGDTEAFF.

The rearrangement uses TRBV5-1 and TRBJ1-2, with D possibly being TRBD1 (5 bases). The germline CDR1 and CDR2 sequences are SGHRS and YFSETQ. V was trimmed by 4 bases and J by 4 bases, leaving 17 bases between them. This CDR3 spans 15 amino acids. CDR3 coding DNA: TGCGCCAGCAGCCCCGTCGGGGGGGAGGGCTATGGCTACACCTTC. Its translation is CASSPVGGEGYGYTF. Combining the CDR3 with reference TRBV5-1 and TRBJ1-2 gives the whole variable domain KAGVTQTPRYLIKTRGQQVTLSCSPISGHRSVSWYQQTPGQGLQFLFEYFSETQRNKGNFPGRFSGRQFSNSRSEMNVSTLELGDSALYLCASSPVGGEGYGYTFGSGTRLTVV.

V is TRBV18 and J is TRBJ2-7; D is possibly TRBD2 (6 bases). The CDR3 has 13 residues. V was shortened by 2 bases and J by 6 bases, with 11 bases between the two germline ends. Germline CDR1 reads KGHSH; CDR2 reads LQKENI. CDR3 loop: CASSPGFGGEQYF. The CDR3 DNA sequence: TGTGCCAGCTCACCAGGGTTCGGGGGCGAGCAGTACTTC.

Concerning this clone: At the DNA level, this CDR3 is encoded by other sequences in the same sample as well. Written as DNA, the CDR3 is TGCAGCGTCGTCGGGACTAGCGGATACTACGAGCAGTACTTC. It specifies CSVVGTSGYYEQYF. The V gene is TRBV29-1, the J gene TRBJ2-7; TRBD2 agrees at 11 bases. The CDR3 extends over 14 amino acids. V lost 6 bases to trimming and J lost 3 bases; unmatched junction nucleotides: 7. Germline V gene data show CDR1 as SQVTM and CDR2 as ANQGSEA.

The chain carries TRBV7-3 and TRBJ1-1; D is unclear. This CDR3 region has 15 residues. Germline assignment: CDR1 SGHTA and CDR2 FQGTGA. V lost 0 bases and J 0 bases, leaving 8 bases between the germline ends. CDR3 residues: CASSLTAGVNTEAFF. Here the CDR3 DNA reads TGTGCCAGCAGCTTAACGGCCGGGGTGAACACTGAAGCTTTCTTT. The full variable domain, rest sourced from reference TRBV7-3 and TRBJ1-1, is GAGVSQTPSNKVTEKGKYVELRCDPISGHTALYWYRQSLGQGPEFLIYFQGTGAADDSGLPNDRFFAVRPEGSVSTLKIQRTERGDSAVYLCASSLTAGVNTEAFFGQGTRLTVV.

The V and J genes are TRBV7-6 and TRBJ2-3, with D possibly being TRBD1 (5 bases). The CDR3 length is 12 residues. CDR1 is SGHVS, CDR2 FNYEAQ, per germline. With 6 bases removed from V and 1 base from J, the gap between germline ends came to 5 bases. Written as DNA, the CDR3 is TGTGCCAGCAGAGGGGGCACAGATACGCAGTATTTT. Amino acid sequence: CASRGGTDTQYF.

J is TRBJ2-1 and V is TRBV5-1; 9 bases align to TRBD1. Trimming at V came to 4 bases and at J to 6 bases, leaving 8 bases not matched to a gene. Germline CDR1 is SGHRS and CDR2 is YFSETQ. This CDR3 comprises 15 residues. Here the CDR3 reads CASSLTGGAGNEQFF. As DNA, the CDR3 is TGCGCCAGCAGCCTAACAGGGGGCGCTGGCAATGAGCAGTTCTTC.

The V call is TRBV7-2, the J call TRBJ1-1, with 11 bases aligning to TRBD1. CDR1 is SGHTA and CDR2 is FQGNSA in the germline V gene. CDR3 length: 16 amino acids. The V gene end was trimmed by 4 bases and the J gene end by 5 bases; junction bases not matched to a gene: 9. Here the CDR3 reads CASSSPRDRGGTEAFF. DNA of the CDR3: TGTGCCAGCAGCTCACCACGGGACAGGGGGGGAACTGAAGCTTTCTTT.

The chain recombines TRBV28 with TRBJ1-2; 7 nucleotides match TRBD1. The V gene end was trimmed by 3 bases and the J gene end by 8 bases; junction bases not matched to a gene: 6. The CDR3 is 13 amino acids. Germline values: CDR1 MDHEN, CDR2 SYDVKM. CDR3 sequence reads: CASSLLGGWGYTF. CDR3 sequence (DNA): TGTGCCAGCAGTTTGCTAGGGGGCTGGGGCTACACCTTC.

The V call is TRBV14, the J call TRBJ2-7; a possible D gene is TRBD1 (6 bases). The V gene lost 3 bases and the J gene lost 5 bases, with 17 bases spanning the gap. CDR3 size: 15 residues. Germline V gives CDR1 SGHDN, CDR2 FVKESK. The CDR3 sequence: CASSQYVGDIDEQYF. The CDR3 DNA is TGTGCCAGCAGCCAGTACGTGGGGGACATCGACGAGCAGTACTTC.

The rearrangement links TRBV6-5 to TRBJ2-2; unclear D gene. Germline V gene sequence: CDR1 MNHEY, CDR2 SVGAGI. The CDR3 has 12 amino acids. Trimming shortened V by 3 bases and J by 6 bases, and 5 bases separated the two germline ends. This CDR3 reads CASSYQSGELFF. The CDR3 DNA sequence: TGTGCCAGCAGTTATCAATCCGGGGAGCTGTTTTTT.

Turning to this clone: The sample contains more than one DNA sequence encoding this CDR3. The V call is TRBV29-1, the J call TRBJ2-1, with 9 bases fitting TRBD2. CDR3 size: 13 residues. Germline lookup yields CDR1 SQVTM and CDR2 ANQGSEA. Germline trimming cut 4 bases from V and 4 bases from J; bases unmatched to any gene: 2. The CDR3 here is CSVVLAGYNEQFF. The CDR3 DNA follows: TGCAGCGTTGTCCTAGCGGGATACAATGAGCAGTTCTTC.

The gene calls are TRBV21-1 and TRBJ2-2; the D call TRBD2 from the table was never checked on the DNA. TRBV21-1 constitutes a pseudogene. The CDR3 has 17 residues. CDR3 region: CASSRVGGSANTGELFF. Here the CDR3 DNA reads TGTGCCAGCAGCCGGGTCGGTGGCAGCGCGAACACCGGGGAGCTGTTTTTT.

CDR3 sequence reads: CASGLALSSRGDDTEAFF. The CDR3 DNA is TGTGCTAGTGGTTTGGCCTTATCCTCCCGAGGAGACGACACTGAAGCTTTCTTT. This sequence joins TRBV12-5 and TRBJ1-1; D is undetermined. CDR3 length: 18 amino acids. Deletions cut 1 base from V and 3 bases from J, with 21 bases between. Per the germline V gene, CDR1 is LGHNT and CDR2 is FRNRAP.

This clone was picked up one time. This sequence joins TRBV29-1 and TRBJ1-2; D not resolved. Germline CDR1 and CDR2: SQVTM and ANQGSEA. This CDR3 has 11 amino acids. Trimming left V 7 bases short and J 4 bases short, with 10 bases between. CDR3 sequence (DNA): TGCAGCGGTGTTGGGAGCTATGGCTACACCTTC. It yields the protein CSGVGSYGYTF.

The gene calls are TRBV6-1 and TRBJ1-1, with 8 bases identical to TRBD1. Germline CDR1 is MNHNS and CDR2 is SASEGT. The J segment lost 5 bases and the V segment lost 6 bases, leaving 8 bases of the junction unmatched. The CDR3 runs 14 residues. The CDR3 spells CASRGDRLGTEAFF. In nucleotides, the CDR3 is TGTGCCAGCAGGGGGGACAGGTTAGGTACTGAAGCTTTCTTT.

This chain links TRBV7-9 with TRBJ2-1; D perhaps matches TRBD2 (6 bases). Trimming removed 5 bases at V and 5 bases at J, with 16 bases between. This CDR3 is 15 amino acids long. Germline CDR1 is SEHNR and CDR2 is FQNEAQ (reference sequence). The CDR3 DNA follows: TGTGCCAGCAGCCCGACCGGCGGGAACAACAATGAGCAGTTCTTC. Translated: CASSPTGGNNNEQFF.

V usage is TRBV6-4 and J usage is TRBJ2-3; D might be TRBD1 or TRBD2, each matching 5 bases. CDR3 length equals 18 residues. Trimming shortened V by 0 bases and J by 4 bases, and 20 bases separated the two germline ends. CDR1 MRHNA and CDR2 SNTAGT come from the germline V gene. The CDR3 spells CASSDSIVMGEVADTQYF. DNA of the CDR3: TGTGCCAGCAGTGACTCCATCGTCATGGGGGAAGTGGCAGATACGCAGTATTTT.

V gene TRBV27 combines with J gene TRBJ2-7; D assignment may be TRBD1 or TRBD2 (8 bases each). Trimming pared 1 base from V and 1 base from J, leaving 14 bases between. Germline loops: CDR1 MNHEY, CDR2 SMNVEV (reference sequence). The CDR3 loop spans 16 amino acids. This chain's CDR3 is CASSLLAGQASYEQYF. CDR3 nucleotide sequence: TGTGCCAGCAGTTTATTAGCGGGACAGGCTTCCTACGAGCAGTACTTC.

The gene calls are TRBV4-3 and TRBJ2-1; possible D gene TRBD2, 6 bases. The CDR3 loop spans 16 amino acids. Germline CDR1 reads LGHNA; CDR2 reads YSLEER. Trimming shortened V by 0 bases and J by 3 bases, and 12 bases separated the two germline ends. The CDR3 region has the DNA TGCGCCAGCAGCCAAGATTACGCGGGAATCTACAATGAGCAGTTCTTC. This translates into CASSQDYAGIYNEQFF.